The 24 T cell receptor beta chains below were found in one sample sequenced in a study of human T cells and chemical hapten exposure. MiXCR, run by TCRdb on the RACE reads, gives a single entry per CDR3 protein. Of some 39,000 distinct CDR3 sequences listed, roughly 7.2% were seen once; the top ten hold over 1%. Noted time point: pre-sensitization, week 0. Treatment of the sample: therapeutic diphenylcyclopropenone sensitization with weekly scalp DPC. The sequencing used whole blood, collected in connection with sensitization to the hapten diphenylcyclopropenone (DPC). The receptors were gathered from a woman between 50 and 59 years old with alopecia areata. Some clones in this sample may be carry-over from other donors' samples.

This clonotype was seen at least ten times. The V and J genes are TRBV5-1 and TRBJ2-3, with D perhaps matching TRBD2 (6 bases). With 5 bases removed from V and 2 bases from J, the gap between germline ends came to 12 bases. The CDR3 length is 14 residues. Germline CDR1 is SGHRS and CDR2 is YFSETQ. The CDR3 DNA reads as TGCGCCAGCAGGGCGGGACTCGTCACAGATACGCAGTATTTT. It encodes CASRAGLVTDTQYF.

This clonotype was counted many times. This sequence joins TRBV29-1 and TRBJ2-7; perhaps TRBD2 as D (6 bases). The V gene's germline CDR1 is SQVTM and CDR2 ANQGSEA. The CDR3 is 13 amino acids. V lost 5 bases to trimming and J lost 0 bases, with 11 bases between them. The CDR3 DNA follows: TGCAGCGTTCTCGGAGGGAACTCCTACGAGCAGTACTTC. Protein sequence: CSVLGGNSYEQYF.

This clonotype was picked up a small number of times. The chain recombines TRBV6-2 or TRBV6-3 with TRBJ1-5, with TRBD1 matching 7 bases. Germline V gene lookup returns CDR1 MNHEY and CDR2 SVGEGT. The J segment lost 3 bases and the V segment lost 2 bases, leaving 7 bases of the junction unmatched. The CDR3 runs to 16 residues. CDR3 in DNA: TGTGCCAGCAGTTACAGCCTAGGACAGGCCAATCAGCCCCAGCATTTT. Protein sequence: CASSYSLGQANQPQHF.

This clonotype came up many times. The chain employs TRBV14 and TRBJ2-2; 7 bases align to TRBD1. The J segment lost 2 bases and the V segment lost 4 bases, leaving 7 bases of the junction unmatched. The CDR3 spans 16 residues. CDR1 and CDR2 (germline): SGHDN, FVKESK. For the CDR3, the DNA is TGTGCCAGCAGCCTTCGGACAGGCCTAAACACCGGGGAGCTGTTTTTT. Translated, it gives CASSLRTGLNTGELFF. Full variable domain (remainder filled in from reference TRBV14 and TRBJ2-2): EAGVTQFPSHSVIEKGQTVTLRCDPISGHDNLYWYRRVMGKEIKFLLHFVKESKQDESGMPNNRFLAERTGGTYSTLKVQPAELEDSGVYFCASSLRTGLNTGELFFGEGSRLTVL.

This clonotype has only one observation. CDR3 amino acids: CSADPGQGLEQYF. CDR3 sequence (DNA): TGCAGTGCTGACCCAGGACAGGGACTCGAGCAGTACTTC. The rearrangement uses TRBV20-1 and TRBJ2-7; 8 positions match TRBD1. Germline-derived CDR1 and CDR2 are DFQATT and SNEGSKA (reference sequence). The CDR3 is made up of 13 amino acids. Trimming cost V 5 bases and J 6 bases; bases outside gene matches: 9.

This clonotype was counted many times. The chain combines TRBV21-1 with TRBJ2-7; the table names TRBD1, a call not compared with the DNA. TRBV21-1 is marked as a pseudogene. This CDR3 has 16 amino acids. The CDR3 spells CASSTHGTPTSYEQYF. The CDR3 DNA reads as TGTGCCAGCAGCACTCACGGGACACCTACCTCCTACGAGCAGTACTTC.

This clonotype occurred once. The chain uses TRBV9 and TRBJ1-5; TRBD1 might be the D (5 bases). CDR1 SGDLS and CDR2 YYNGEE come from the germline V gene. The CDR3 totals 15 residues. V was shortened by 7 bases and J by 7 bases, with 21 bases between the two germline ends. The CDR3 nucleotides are TGTGCCAGCTGCGGCGCTCCGGGGGGAGGGCAGCCCCAGCATTTT. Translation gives CASCGAPGGGQPQHF. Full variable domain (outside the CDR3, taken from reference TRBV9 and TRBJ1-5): DSGVTQTPKHLITATGQRVTLRCSPRSGDLSVYWYQQSLDQGLQFLIQYYNGEERAKGNILERFSAQQFPDLHSELNLSSLELGDSALYFCASCGAPGGGQPQHFGDGTRLSIL.

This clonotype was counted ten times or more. The CDR3 DNA reads as TGCAGTGCTGCCATTTCGAGCACAGATACGCAGTATTTT. Amino acid sequence: CSAAISSTDTQYF. This chain links TRBV20-1 with TRBJ2-3, with D unresolved. V lost 5 bases, J lost 0 bases, and 9 bases lay in between. CDR1 and CDR2 from the germline V gene are DFQATT and SNEGSKA (reference sequence). The CDR3 extends over 13 amino acids.

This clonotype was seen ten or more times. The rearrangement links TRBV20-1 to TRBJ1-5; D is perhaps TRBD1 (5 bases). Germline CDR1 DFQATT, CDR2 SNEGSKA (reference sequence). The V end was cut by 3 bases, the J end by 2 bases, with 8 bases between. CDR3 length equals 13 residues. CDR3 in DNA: TGCAGTGCTAGTCCGGGGGGCAATCAGCCCCAGCATTTT. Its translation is CSASPGGNQPQHF.

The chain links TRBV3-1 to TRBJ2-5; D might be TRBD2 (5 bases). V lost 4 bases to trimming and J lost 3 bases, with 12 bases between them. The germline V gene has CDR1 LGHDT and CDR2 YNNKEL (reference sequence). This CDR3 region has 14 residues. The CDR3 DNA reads TGTGCCAGCAGCCCGTTAGCCGGGAAAGAGACCCAGTACTTC. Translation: CASSPLAGKETQYF.

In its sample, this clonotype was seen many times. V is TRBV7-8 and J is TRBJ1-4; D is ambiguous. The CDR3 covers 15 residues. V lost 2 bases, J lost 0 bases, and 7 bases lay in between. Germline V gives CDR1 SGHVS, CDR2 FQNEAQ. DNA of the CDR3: TGTGCCAGCAGCTTACGGGCTTCAACTAATGAAAAACTGTTTTTT. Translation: CASSLRASTNEKLFF.

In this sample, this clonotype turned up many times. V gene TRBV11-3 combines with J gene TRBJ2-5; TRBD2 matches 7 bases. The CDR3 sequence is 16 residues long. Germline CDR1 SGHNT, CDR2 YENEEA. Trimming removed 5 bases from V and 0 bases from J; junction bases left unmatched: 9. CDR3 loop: CASSPRLAEYQETQYF. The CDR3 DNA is TGTGCCAGCAGCCCTCGACTAGCAGAGTACCAAGAGACCCAGTACTTC. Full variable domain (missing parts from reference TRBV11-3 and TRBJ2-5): EAGVVQSPRYKIIEKKQPVAFWCNPISGHNTLYWYLQNLGQGPELLIRYENEEAVDDSQLPKDRFSAERLKGVDSTLKIQPAELGDSAVYLCASSPRLAEYQETQYFGPGTRLLVL.

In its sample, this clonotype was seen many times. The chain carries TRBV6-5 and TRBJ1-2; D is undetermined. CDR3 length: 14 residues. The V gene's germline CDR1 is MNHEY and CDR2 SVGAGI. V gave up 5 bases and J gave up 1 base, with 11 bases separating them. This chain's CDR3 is CASSPQQFNYGYTF. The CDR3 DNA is TGTGCCAGCAGTCCCCAACAGTTTAACTATGGCTACACCTTC.

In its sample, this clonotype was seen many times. The CDR3 protein is CASTFTGYEQYF. The CDR3 region has the DNA TGTGCCAGCACTTTCACAGGGTACGAGCAGTACTTC. J is TRBJ2-7 and V is TRBV28; TRBD1 is a possible D gene (6 bases). CDR1 MDHEN and CDR2 SYDVKM come from the germline V gene. The CDR3 spans 12 residues. V gave up 7 bases and J gave up 4 bases, with 11 bases separating them.

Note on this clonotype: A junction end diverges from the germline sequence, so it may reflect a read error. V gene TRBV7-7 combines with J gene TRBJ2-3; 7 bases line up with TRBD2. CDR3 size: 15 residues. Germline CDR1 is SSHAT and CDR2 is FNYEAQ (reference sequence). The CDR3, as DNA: TGTGCTAGCAGCTTAAGCCTAGCGGGCACAGATACGCAGTATTTT. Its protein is CASSLSLAGTDTQYF.

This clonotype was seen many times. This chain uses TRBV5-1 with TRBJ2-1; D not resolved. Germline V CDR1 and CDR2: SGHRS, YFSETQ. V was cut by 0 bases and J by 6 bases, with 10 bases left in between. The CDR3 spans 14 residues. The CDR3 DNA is TGCGCCAGCAGCTTGGGGAGTACCATCAATGAGCAGTTCTTC. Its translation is CASSLGSTINEQFF.

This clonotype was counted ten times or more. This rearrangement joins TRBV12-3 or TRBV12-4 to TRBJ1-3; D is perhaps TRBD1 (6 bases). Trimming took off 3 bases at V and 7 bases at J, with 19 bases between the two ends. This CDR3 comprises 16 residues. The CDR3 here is CASSFSPQGSRNTIYF. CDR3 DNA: TGTGCCAGCAGTTTCAGTCCCCAGGGGTCCAGGAACACCATATATTTT.

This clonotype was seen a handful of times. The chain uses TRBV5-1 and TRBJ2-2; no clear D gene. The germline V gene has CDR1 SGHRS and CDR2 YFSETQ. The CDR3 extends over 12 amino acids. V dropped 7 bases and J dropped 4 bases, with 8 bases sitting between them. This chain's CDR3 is CASVGPTGELFF. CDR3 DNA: TGCGCCAGCGTAGGTCCCACCGGGGAGCTGTTTTTT.

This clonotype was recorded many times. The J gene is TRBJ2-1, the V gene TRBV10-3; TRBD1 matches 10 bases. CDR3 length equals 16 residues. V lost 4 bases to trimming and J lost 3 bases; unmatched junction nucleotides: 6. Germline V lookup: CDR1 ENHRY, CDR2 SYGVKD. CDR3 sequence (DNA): TGTGCCATCAGTGGTTCCGGGACAGGGGACTACAATGAGCAGTTCTTC. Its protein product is CAISGSGTGDYNEQFF.

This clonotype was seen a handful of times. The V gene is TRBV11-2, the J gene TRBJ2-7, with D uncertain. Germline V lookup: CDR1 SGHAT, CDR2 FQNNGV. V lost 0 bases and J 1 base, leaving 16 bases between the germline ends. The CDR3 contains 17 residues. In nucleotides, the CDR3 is TGTGCCAGCAGCTTAGATTCACACAGCGCCCAGTCCTACGAGCAGTACTTC. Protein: CASSLDSHSAQSYEQYF. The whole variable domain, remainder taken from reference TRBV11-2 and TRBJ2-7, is EAGVAQSPRYKIIEKRQSVAFWCNPISGHATLYWYQQILGQGPKLLIQFQNNGVVDDSQLPKDRFSAERLKGVDSTLKIQPAKLEDSAVYLCASSLDSHSAQSYEQYFGPGTRLTVT.

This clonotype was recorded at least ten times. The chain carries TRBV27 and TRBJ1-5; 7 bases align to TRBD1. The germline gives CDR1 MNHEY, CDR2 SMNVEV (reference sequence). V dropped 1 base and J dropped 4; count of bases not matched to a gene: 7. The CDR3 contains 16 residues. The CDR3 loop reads CASSLYRGAGNQPQHF. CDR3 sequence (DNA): TGTGCCAGCAGTTTATACAGGGGCGCGGGGAATCAGCCCCAGCATTTT.

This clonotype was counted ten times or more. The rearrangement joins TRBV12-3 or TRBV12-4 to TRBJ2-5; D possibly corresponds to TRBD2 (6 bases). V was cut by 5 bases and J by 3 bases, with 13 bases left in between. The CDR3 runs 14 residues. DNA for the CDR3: TGTGCCAGCAGTCTCGCGGGCGGGGAAGAGACCCAGTACTTC. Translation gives CASSLAGGEETQYF.

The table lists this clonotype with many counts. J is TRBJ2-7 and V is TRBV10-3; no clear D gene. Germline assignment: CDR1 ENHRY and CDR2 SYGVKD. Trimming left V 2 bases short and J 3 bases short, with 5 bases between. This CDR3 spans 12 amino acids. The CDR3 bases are TGTGCCATCAGTGAGGGCTTCTACGAGCAGTACTTC. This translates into CAISEGFYEQYF.

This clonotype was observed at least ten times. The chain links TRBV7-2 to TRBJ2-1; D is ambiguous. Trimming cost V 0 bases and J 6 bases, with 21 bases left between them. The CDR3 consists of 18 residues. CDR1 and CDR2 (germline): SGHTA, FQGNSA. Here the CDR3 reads CASSLARVRPTNPNEQFF. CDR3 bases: TGTGCCAGCAGCTTAGCTAGGGTCAGACCCACCAACCCCAATGAGCAGTTCTTC.